Given below is one TCR beta chain in context. Antigen unknown. These data originate in a study of beta chain features in type 1 diabetes. What was sequenced were expressed TCRB transcripts, since all of the isolated RNA had been reverse transcribed. Each sample of naive, central memory or regulatory T cells had, on average, around 3.5 million reads. The method was immunoSEQ multiplex PCR; TCRdb's version includes in-frame clones alone and lacks a portion of them. The table has 900,000 or so clones, 17% seen once. General study findings and limits: Compared to healthy donors, patients appeared to have naive, central memory and Treg TCRB repertoires that were more alike. Type 1 diabetes patients had moderately but significantly shorter TCRB CDR3s in all four CD4+ subsets.

Via the markers CD45RO/CCR7/CD25/CD127/CD95/CD27, stem cell-like memory, regulatory, central memory and naive CD4+ cells were sorted. The V gene lost 2 bases and the J gene lost 9 bases, with 5 bases spanning the gap. The germline CDR1 and CDR2 sequences are PRHDT and FYEKMQ (reference sequence). The CDR3 spans 11 residues. The material sequenced was naive CD4+ T cells from blood. The clonotype comes from a woman aged 18-29 years in good health. The V gene is TRBV13, the J gene TRBJ2-1; D gene ambiguous. The chain's CDR3 is CASSLNGEQFF. The CDR3 DNA reads as TGTGCCAGCAGCTTAAACGGTGAGCAGTTCTTC. Full variable domain (missing parts from reference TRBV13 and TRBJ2-1): AAGVIQSPRHLIKEKRETATLKCYPIPRHDTVYWYQQGPGQDPQFLISFYEKMQSDKGSIPDRFSAQQFSDYHSELNMSSLELGDSALYFCASSLNGEQFFGPGTRLTVL.